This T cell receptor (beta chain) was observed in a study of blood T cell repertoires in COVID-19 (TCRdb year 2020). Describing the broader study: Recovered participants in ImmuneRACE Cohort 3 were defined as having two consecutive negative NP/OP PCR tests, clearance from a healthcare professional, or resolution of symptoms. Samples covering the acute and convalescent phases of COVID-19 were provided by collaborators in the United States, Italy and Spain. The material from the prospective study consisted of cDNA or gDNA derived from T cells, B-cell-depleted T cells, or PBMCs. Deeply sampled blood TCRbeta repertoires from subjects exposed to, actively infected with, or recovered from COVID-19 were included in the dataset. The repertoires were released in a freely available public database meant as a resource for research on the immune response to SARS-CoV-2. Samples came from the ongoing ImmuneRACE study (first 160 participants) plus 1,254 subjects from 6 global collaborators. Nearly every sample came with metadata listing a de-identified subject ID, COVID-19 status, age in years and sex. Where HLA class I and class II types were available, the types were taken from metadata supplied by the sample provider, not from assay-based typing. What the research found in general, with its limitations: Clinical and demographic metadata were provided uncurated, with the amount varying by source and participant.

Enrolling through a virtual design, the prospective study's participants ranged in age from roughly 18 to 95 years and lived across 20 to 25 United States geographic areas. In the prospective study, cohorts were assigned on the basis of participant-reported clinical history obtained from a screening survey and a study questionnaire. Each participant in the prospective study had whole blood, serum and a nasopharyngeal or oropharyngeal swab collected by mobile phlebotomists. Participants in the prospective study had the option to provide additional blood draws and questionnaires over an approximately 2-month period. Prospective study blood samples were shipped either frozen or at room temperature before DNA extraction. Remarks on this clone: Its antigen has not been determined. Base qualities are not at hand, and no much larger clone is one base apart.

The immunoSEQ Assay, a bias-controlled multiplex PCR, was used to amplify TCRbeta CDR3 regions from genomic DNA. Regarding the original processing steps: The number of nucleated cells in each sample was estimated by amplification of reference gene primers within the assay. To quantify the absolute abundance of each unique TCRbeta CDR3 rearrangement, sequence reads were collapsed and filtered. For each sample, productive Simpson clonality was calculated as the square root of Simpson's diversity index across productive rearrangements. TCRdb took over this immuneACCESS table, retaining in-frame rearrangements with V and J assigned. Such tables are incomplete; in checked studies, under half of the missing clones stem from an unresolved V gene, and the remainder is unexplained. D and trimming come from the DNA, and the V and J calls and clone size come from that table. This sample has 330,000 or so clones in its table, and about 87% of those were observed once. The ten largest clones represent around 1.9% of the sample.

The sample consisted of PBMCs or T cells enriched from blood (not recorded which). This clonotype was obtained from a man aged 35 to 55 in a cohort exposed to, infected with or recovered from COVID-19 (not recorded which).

CDR3 reads: CASSYTRGGPLHF. The nucleotide sequence reads as follows: TGTGCCAGCAGTTACACAAGGGGGGGACCCCTCCACTTT. The V and J segments used are TRBV6-5 and TRBJ1-6, with a tentative D gene TRBD1 over 6 matching bases. Taken from cysteine to phenylalanine, the CDR3 has 13 residues. Of the read, only the CDR3 DNA is kept; its 39 bases are in frame from base 1. As encoded in the germline V gene, CDR1 is MNHEY while CDR2 is SVGAGI. The junction carries 11 bases between V and J, which are trimmed by 2 bases and 12 bases respectively.